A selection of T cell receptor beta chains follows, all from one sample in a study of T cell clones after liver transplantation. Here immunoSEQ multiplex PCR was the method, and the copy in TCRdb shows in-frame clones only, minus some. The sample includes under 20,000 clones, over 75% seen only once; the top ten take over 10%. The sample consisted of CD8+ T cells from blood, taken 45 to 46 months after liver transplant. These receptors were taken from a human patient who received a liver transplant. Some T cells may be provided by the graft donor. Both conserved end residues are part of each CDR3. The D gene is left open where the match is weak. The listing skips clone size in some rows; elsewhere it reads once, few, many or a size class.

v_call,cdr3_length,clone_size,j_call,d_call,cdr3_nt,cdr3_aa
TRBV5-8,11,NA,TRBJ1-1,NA,TGTGCCAGCAGCTTGTGGACTCCACGCTTCTTT,CASSLWTPRFF
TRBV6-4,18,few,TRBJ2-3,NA,TGTGCCAGCAGTGACTCGAGAGCGGTGTTTGGACCCACAGATACGCAGTATTTT,CASSDSRAVFGPTDTQYF
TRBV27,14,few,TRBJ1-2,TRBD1,TGTGCCAGCAGCCCGACAGGGATGCCCTATGGCTACACCTTC,CASSPTGMPYGYTF
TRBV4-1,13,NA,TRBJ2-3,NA,TGCGCCAGCAGTCCCGGTCGCACAGATACGCAGTATTTT,CASSPGRTDTQYF
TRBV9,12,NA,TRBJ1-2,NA,TGTGCCAGCAGCGTAGGGGGCTATGGCTACACCTTC,CASSVGGYGYTF
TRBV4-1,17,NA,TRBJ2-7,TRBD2,TGCGCCAGCAGCCTTCGACTAGCGACCGACAGCTCCTACGAGCAGTACTTC,CASSLRLATDSSYEQYF
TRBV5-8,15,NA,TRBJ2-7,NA,TGTGCCAGCAGCTTGGGGAGGGCACACCCCTACGAGCAGTACTTC,CASSLGRAHPYEQYF
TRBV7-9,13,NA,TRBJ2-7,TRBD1,TGTGCCAGCAGCCCGCGGACAGGCTACGAGCAGTACTTC,CASSPRTGYEQYF
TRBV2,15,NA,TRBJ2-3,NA,TGTGCCAGCAGTGACAGCGGGCCTAGCACAGATACGCAGTATTTT,CASSDSGPSTDTQYF
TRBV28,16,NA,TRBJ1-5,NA,TGTGCCAGCAGTTTAGGAAGGGCTCCCGGGGATCAGCCCCAGCATTTT,CASSLGRAPGDQPQHF
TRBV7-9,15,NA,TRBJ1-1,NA,TGTGCCAGCAGCTTAGCGGTTTTGGGGCACACTGAAGCTTTCTTT,CASSLAVLGHTEAFF
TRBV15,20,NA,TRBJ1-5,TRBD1,TGTGCCACCAGCAGATCTCCGGGACAGGAGACTGGTAGGAGCAATCAGCCCCAGCATTTT,CATSRSPGQETGRSNQPQHF
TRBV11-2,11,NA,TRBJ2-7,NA,TGTGCCAGCAGCTTTACCCACGAGCAGTACTTC,CASSFTHEQYF
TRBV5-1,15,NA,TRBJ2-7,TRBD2,TGCGCCAGCACCCCCCGGGGCGGGAGTAAGTACGAGCAGTACTTC,CASTPRGGSKYEQYF
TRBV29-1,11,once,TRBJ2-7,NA,TGCAGCGCTGTGACGGGCGGCGAGCAGTACTTC,CSAVTGGEQYF
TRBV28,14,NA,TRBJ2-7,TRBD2,TGTGCCATTACGCCTAGCGGGAGCTCCTACGAGCAGTACTTC,CAITPSGSSYEQYF
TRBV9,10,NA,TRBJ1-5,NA,TGTGCCAGCGGGGATCAGCCCCAGCATTTT,CASGDQPQHF
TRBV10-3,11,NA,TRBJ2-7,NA,TGTGCCATCGCAGGAGGGAACGAGCAGTACTTC,CAIAGGNEQYF
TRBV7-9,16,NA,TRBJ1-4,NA,TGTGCCAGCAGCTCCTCCCCCGGGCCAACTAATGAAAAACTGTTTTTT,CASSSSPGPTNEKLFF
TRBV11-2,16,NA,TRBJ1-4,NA,TGTGCCAGCAGCTCTCCGATTACAACAACTAATGAAAAACTGTTTTTT,CASSSPITTTNEKLFF
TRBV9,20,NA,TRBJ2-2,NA,TGTGCCAGCAGCGTAGGGCAGTACATAGAGGGGGAAAGGGACACCGGGGAGCTGTTTTTT,CASSVGQYIEGERDTGELFF
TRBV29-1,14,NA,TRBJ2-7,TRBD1,TGCAGCGCAGATTCCGGGACAGAAGACTACGAGCAGTACTTC,CSADSGTEDYEQYF
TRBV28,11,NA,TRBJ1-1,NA,TGTGCCAGCAGTCCCCTAACTGAAGCTTTCTTT,CASSPLTEAFF
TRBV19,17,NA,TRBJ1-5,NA,TGTGCCAGTAGTATAGATTTAGGGTTTGGAAGCAATCAGCCCCAGCATTTT,CASSIDLGFGSNQPQHF
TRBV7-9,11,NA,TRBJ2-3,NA,TGTGCCAGCAGCTTAGGGCAGACGCAGTATTTT,CASSLGQTQYF
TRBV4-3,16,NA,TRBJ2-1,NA,TGCGCCAGCAGCCAAGATCGAGCAGGGCAGCACAATGAGCAGTTCTTC,CASSQDRAGQHNEQFF
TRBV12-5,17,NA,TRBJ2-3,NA,TGTGCTAGTGGTTTGAGAGGTAGAATAGGCCTAGGGGATACGCAGTATTTT,CASGLRGRIGLGDTQYF
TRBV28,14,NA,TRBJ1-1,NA,TGTGCCAGCAGTCCACAGGGCCCGAACACTGAAGCTTTCTTT,CASSPQGPNTEAFF
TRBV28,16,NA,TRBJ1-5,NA,TGTGCCAGCAGTTTCTCAGGGCCGCGCGTGGGTCAGCCCCAGCATTTT,CASSFSGPRVGQPQHF
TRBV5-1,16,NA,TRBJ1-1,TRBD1,TGCGCCAGCAGCTTGGCCGATGAGGACAGGCCTTGGGAAGCTTTCTTT,CASSLADEDRPWEAFF
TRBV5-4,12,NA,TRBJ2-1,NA,TGTGCCAGCAGCTTGGGAGGGGCGGAGCAGTTCTTC,CASSLGGAEQFF